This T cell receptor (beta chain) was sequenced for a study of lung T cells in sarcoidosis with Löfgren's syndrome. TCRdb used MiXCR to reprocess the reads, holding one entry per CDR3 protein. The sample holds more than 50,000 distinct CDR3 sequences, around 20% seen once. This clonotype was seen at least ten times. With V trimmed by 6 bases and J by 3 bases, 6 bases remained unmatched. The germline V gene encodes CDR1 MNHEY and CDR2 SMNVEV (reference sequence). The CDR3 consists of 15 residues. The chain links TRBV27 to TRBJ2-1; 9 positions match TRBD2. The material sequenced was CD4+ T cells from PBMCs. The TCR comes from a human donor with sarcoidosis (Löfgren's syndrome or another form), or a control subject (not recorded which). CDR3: CASRPGLAGYNEQFF. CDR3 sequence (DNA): TGTGCCAGCAGGCCGGGACTAGCCGGCTACAATGAGCAGTTCTTC.